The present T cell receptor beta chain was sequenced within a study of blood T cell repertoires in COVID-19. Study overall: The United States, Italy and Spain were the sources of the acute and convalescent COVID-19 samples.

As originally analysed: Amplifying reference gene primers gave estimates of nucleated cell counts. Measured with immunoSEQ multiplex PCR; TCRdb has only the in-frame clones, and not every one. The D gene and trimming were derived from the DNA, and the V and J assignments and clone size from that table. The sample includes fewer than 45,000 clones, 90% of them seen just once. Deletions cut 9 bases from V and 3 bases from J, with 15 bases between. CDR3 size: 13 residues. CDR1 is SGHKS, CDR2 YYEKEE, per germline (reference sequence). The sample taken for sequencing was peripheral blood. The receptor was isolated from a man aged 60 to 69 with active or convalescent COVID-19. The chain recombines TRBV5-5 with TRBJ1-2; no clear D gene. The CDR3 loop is CATSSGLDYGYTF. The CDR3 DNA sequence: TGTGCCACCTCTTCGGGTCTGGACTATGGCTACACCTTC.